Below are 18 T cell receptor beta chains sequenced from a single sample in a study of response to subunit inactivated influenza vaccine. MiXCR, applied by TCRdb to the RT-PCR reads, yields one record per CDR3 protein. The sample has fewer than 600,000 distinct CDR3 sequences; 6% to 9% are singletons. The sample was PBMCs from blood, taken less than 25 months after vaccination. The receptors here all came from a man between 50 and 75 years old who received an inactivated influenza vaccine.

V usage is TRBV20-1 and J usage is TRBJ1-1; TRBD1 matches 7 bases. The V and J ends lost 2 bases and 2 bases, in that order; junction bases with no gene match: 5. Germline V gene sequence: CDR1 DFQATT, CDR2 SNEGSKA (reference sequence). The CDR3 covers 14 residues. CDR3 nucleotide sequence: TGCAGTGCTAGAAAAGGGACAGTCAACACTGAAGCTTTCTTT. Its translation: CSARKGTVNTEAFF.

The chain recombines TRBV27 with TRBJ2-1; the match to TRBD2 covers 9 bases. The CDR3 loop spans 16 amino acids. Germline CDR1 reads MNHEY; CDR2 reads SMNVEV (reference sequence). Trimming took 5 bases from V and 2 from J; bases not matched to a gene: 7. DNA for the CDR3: TGTGCCAGCAGTCGCACTCTAGCGGGACCCTACAATGAGCAGTTCTTC. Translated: CASSRTLAGPYNEQFF.

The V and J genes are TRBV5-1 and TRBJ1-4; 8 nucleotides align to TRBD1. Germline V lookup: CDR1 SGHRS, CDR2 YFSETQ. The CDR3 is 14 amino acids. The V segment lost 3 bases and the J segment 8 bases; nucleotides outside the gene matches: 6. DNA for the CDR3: TGCGCCAGCAGCTCAGGGGGCGTAGGGGAAAAACTGTTTTTT. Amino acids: CASSSGGVGEKLFF.

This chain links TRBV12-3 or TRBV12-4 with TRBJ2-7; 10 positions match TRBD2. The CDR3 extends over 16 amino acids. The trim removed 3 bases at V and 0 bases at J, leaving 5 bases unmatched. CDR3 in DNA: TGTGCCAGCAGTTTCGGAGCGGGAGGGAGCTCCTACGAGCAGTACTTC. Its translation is CASSFGAGGSSYEQYF.

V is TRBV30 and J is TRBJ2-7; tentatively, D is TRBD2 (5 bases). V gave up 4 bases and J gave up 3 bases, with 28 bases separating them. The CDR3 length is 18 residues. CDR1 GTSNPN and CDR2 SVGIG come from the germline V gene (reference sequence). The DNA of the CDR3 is TGTGCCTGGAACCATAAGGATCCTAGCAATTCGATCCGCTACGAGCAGTACTTC. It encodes CAWNHKDPSNSIRYEQYF.

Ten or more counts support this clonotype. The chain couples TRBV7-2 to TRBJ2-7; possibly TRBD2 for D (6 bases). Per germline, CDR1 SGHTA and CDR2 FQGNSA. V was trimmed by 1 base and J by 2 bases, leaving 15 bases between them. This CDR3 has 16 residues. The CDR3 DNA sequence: TGTGCCAGCAGCTTAGGGGGGGTAACGTTCCCCTACGAGCAGTACTTC. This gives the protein CASSLGGVTFPYEQYF.

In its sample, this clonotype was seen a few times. CDR3 in amino acids: CSAPVPPSGYWDSYEQYF. CDR3 DNA sequence: TGCAGTGCCCCAGTTCCGCCTAGCGGGTATTGGGATTCCTACGAGCAGTACTTC. The rearrangement uses TRBV20-1 and TRBJ2-7; 8 bases fit TRBD2. The germline V gene has CDR1 DFQATT and CDR2 SNEGSKA (reference sequence). V shed 6 bases and J 1 base; nucleotides not matched to a gene: 20. The CDR3 runs to 18 residues.

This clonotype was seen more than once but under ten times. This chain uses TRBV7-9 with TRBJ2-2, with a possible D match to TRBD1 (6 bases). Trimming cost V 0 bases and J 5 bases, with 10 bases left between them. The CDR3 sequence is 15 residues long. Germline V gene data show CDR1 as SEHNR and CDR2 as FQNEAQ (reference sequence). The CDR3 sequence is CASSLAGATTGELFF. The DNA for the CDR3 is TGTGCCAGCAGCTTAGCGGGGGCAACGACCGGGGAGCTGTTTTTT.

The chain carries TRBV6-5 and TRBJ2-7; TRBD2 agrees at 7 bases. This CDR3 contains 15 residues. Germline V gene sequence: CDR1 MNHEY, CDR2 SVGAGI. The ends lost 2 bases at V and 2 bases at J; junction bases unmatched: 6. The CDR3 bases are TGTGCCAGCAGTTACAAGCTAGCGGAAGCCTACGAGCAGTACTTC. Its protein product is CASSYKLAEAYEQYF.

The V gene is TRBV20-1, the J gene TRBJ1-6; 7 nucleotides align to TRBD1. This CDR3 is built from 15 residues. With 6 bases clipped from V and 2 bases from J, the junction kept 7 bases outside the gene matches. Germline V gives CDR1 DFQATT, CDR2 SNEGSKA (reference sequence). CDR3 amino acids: CSAQGGGPYNSPLHF. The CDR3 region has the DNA TGCAGTGCCCAGGGGGGCGGGCCCTATAATTCACCCCTCCACTTT.

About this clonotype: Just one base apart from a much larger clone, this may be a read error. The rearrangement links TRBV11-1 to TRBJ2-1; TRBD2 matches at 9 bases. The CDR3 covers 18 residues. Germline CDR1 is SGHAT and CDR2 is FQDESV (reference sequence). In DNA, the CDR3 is TGTGCCAGCAGCTTAGGGGTTAGCGGGGGTGTTCCCTACGATGAGCAGTTCTTC. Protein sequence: CASSLGVSGGVPYDEQFF.

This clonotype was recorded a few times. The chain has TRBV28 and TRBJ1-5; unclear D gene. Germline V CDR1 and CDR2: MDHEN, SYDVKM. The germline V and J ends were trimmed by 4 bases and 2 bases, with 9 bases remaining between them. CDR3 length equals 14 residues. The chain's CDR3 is CASSSNVGNQPQHF. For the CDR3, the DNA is TGTGCCAGCAGTTCCAACGTGGGCAATCAGCCCCAGCATTTT.

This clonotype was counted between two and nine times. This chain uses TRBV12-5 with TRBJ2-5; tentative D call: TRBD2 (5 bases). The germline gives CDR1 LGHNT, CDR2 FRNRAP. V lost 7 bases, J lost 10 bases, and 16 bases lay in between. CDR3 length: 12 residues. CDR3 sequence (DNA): TGTGCTAGTGCCTGGGATGCGGGCCACCAGTACTTC. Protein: CASAWDAGHQYF.

DNA for the CDR3: TGTGCCAGCAGCCAAGGTGGTGGCGGGAGAATCACCTACGAGCAGTACTTC. Translated, it gives CASSQGGGGRITYEQYF. This chain connects TRBV4-2 to TRBJ2-7, with TRBD2 matching over 7 bases. Trimming cost V 1 base and J 2 bases; bases outside gene matches: 11. The CDR3 consists of 17 residues. Germline assignment: CDR1 LGHNA and CDR2 YNFKEQ.

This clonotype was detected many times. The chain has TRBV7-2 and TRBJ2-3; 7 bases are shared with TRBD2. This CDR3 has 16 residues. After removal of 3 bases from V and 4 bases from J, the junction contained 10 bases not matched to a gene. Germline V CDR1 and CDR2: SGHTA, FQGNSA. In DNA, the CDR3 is TGTGCCAGCAGCTTGAACGGTCCTGGACTAGCAGATACGCAGTATTTT. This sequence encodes CASSLNGPGLADTQYF.

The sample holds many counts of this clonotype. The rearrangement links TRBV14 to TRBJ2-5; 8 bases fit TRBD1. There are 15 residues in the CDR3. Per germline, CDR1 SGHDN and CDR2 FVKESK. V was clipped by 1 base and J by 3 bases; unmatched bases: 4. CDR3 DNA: TGTGCCAGCAGCCAAGGAGACAGGGGAAAAGAGACCCAGTACTTC. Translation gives CASSQGDRGKETQYF.

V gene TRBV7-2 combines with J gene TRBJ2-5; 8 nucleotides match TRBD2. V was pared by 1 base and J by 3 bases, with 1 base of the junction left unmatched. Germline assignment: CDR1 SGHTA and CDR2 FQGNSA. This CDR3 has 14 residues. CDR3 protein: CASSLGSGKETQYF. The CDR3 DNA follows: TGTGCCAGCAGCTTAGGTAGCGGGAAAGAGACCCAGTACTTC.

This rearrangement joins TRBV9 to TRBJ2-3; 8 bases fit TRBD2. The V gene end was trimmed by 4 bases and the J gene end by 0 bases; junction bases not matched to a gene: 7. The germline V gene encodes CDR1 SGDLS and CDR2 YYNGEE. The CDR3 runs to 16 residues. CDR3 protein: CASSPHSGVSTDTQYF. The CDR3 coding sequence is TGTGCCAGCAGCCCTCATAGCGGGGTGAGCACAGATACGCAGTATTTT.